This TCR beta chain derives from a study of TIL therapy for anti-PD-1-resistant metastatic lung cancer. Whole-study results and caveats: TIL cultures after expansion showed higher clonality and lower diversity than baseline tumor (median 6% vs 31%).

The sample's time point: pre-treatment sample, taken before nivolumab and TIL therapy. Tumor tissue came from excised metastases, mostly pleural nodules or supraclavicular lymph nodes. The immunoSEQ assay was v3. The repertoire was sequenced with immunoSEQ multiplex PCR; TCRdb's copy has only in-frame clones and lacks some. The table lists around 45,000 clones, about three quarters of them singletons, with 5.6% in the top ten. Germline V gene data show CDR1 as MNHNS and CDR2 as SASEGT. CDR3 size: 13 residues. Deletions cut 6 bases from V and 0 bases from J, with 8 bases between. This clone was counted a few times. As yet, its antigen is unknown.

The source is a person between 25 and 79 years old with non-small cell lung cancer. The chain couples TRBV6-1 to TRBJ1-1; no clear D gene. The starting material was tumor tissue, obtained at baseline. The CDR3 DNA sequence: TGTGCCAGCAGAGGCCAGTTGAACACTGAAGCTTTCTTT. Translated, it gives CASRGQLNTEAFF.